A selection of T cell receptor beta chains follows, all from one sample in a study of vaccination and CD4 T cells after COVID-19. These TCRs are of unknown antigen specificity. TCRdb re-analysed the PCR reads in MiXCR, keeping a single row per CDR3 protein. Of about 15,000 distinct CDR3 sequences in the sample, about 80% were seen once. The source material was CD4+ T cells from blood, cultured in vitro. These receptors originate from a human donor who had recovered from COVID-19. Both conserved end residues are part of each CDR3. A D gene is named only where the DNA matches it firmly. Clone sizes are given selectively: once, few, many, or a class where the clone is expanded.

DNA,CDR3,V,J,D,size
TGTGCCACCAGCAGATTTGCCGGGACAGGCCTGAACACTGAAGCTTTCTTT,CATSRFAGTGLNTEAFF,TRBV15,TRBJ1-1,TRBD1,.
TGCAGTGCTTCTCGTGACCCTAATCCTTATGGCTACACCTTC,CSASRDPNPYGYTF,TRBV20-1,TRBJ1-2,.,.
TGTGCCAGTAGTATGGGACTAGCCTCCCAACCCTACGAGCAGTACTTC,CASSMGLASQPYEQYF,TRBV19,TRBJ2-7,TRBD2,.
TGCAGTGCTCTGAGGGGTAACTATGGCTACACCTTC,CSALRGNYGYTF,TRBV20-1,TRBJ1-2,.,.
TGTGCCAGCAGTAAGACAGCTTCTTATGGCTACACCTTC,CASSKTASYGYTF,TRBV27,TRBJ1-2,.,.
TGTGCCAGCAGCTTGGTGTCAGCGAACACCGGGGAGCTGTTTTTT,CASSLVSANTGELFF,TRBV7-2,TRBJ2-2,.,.
TGTGCCAGCAGACGAGACAGGGCGGAGACCCAGTACTTC,CASRRDRAETQYF,TRBV27,TRBJ2-5,TRBD1,few
TGCAGTGCTAGTAAGGGGGGTGACACTGAAGCTTTCTTT,CSASKGGDTEAFF,TRBV20-1,TRBJ1-1,.,.
TGTGCCAGCAGTGGAAGACTAGCGACCGGGGAGCTGTTTTTT,CASSGRLATGELFF,TRBV25-1,TRBJ2-2,TRBD2,.
TGTGCCACCAGTGACCCCACTAGGCTTCCTTACGAGCAGTACTTC,CATSDPTRLPYEQYF,TRBV24-1,TRBJ2-7,.,.
TGTGCCAGCAGTCAAGGTCACAAGGGGACTGAAGCTTTCTTT,CASSQGHKGTEAFF,TRBV27,TRBJ1-1,.,few
TGTGCCAGCAGGTTCCTAGCGGGAGGGTACAATGAGCAGTTCTTC,CASRFLAGGYNEQFF,TRBV6-1,TRBJ2-1,TRBD2,medium-sized
TGTGCCAGCAGTTCCGCAGACAATCAGCCCCAGCATTTT,CASSSADNQPQHF,TRBV28,TRBJ1-5,.,.
TGCAGTGCGTTCGGTCATTCAACCAATCAGCCCCAGCATTTT,CSAFGHSTNQPQHF,TRBV20-1,TRBJ1-5,.,.
TGTGCCAGCCGACGGCAGAACTATGGCTACACCTTC,CASRRQNYGYTF,TRBV27,TRBJ1-2,.,.